This T cell receptor (beta chain) emerged from a study of blood T cells in healthy people across ages. Study results and limitations: Versus aged donors, long-lived donors had higher diversity and more naive CD4+ cells. Diversity was estimated from one million T cells, and these estimates were considered underestimates.

V was pared by 5 bases and J by 5 bases, with 13 bases between. The germline gives CDR1 MNHEY, CDR2 SVGAGI. This CDR3 has 13 residues. With respect to this clonotype: Antigen: not known. This clone may be a read error of a much larger clone one base away.

Using a J-beta primer mix together with a sample-barcoded 5' primer, a second PCR was run for roughly 7 to 12 cycles. All cDNA molecules were each tagged by a template-switch adaptor with 12 random nucleotides. TCRdb independently ran MiXCR on the 5' RACE reads; one entry per CDR3 protein. This sample has about 1.1 million distinct CDR3 sequences, with 35% to 40% found just once. Samples had at least 7 million PBMCs isolated from them. The clonotype originates from a man between 18 and 29 years old in good health. J is TRBJ2-7 and V is TRBV6-5, with D perhaps TRBD2 (5 bases). The specimen sequenced was blood. For the CDR3, the DNA is TGTGCCAGCAGTGACGTCCTAGCCCACGAGCAGTACTTC. Residues: CASSDVLAHEQYF.